The clone carrying this TCR beta chain was counted between two and nine times. The antigen is unknown. Primers used in a second PCR of about 7 to 12 cycles were a sample-barcoded 5' primer and a J-beta primer mix. TCRdb re-called the 5' RACE reads with MiXCR, one entry per CDR3 protein. The sample has around 790,000 distinct CDR3 sequences; around 45% are singletons. The record originates from a study of blood T cells in healthy people across ages. Turning to the study itself: About one barcoded beta molecule per two T cells came from capture by template switching. Study results and caveats: It was not known whether donors were CMV positive (a possible confounder of expanded clonotype changes).

Germline V CDR1 and CDR2: SGHKS, YYEKEE (reference sequence). V lost 4 bases to trimming and J lost 5 bases, with 12 bases between them. CDR3 size: 13 residues. The donors, healthy Caucasians from Russia, were aged 6 to 90. Every sample yielded at least 7 million isolated PBMCs. The specimen was blood. The rearrangement uses TRBV5-5 and TRBJ1-2, with D possibly being TRBD1 (6 bases). This receptor was identified in a man in his sixties in good health. The CDR3: CASSPGGLYGYTF. The CDR3, as DNA: TGTGCCAGCAGCCCCGGGGGGCTGTATGGCTACACCTTC. The full variable domain, in which reference TRBV5-5 and TRBJ1-2 provide the parts outside the CDR3, is DAGVTQSPTHLIKTRGQQVTLRCSPISGHKSVSWYQQVLGQGPQFIFQYYEKEERGRGNFPDRFSARQFPNYSSELNVNALLLGDSALYLCASSPGGLYGYTFGSGTRLTVV.